What follows are 15 T cell receptor beta chains derived from one specimen sequenced in a study of early T cells in non-severe SARS-CoV-2 infection. TCRdb itself ran the 5' RACE reads through MiXCR, one entry per CDR3 protein. The sample comprises tens of thousands of distinct CDR3 sequences, approximately 13% of which are singletons, and about 6% rests with the top ten. The source material was whole blood. Every receptor here comes from an adult who was a healthcare worker with PCR-confirmed SARS-CoV-2 infection or an uninfected control (not recorded which).

This sequence joins TRBV20-1 and TRBJ1-1; D is ambiguous. V was clipped by 1 base and J by 0 bases, with 9 bases between them. CDR3 size: 14 residues. The V gene's germline CDR1 is DFQATT and CDR2 SNEGSKA (reference sequence). The CDR3 DNA is TGCAGTGCTAGAGCCCCGCCAATGAACACTGAAGCTTTCTTT. This translates into CSARAPPMNTEAFF.

This rearrangement joins TRBV7-6 to TRBJ1-4; 9 bases map to TRBD1. J gave up 10 bases and V 6 bases, and 0 bases lay outside the gene matches. Germline CDR1 and CDR2: SGHVS and FNYEAQ. The CDR3 extends over 11 amino acids. This CDR3 is CASRDRGKLFF. In DNA form, the CDR3 reads TGTGCCAGCAGGGACAGGGGAAAACTGTTTTTT.

V and J are TRBV19 and TRBJ2-5; TRBD1 matches 7 bases. Germline loops: CDR1 LNHDA, CDR2 SQIVND (reference sequence). The V gene end was trimmed by 2 bases and the J gene end by 1 base; junction bases not matched to a gene: 7. This CDR3 is 16 amino acids long. The CDR3 region is CASSIITGAVQETQYF. CDR3 bases: TGTGCCAGTAGTATAATAACAGGGGCCGTCCAAGAGACCCAGTACTTC.

This clonotype was found many times. This could be a read error, since a much larger clone is one nucleotide away. The J gene is TRBJ1-5, the V gene TRBV12-3 or TRBV12-4; TRBD1 agrees at 10 bases. CDR3 length: 15 amino acids. V lost 6 bases and J lost 5; bases outside the gene matches: 7. CDR3 bases: TGTGCCAGCAGGTCTACCGGGACAGGGGATCAGCCCCAGCATTTT. Translating it yields CASRSTGTGDQPQHF.

This clonotype was found many times. The rearrangement links TRBV20-1 to TRBJ2-7, with D perhaps matching TRBD2 (5 bases). V lost 3 bases and J 3 bases, leaving 15 bases between the germline ends. This CDR3 is built from 14 residues. Germline CDR1 and CDR2: DFQATT and SNEGSKA (reference sequence). CDR3 sequence (DNA): TGCAGTGCTAGTCAGCCCTCGGGATACTACGAGCAGTACTTC. Amino acids: CSASQPSGYYEQYF.

The chain joins TRBV27 to TRBJ1-6; TRBD1 agrees at 10 bases. The CDR3 is made up of 15 amino acids. V shed 6 bases and J 4 bases; nucleotides not matched to a gene: 3. Germline V gene data show CDR1 as MNHEY and CDR2 as SMNVEV (reference sequence). The CDR3 loop reads CASRGTGAYNSPLHF. Here the CDR3 DNA reads TGTGCCAGCAGGGGGACAGGGGCTTATAATTCACCCCTCCACTTT.

This clonotype was observed a handful of times. Here the CDR3 reads CASSVIKTGTGELFF. CDR3 DNA: TGTGCCAGCAGCGTAATAAAGACAGGGACCGGGGAGCTGTTTTTT. This sequence joins TRBV11-2 and TRBJ2-2; 7 bases are a match to TRBD1. V gave up 5 bases and J gave up 5 bases; unmatched junction bases: 8. CDR3 size: 15 residues. Germline loops: CDR1 SGHAT, CDR2 FQNNGV.

The chain employs TRBV28 and TRBJ1-5, with no clear D. The germline V and J ends were trimmed by 4 bases and 5 bases, with 6 bases remaining between them. This CDR3 has 12 residues. The V gene's germline CDR1 is MDHEN and CDR2 SYDVKM. Here the CDR3 DNA reads TGTGCCAGCAGTTCGGTGGATCAGCCCCAGCATTTT. Encoded protein: CASSSVDQPQHF.

This rearrangement joins TRBV27 to TRBJ2-3; possibly TRBD2 for D (6 bases). Germline assignment: CDR1 MNHEY and CDR2 SMNVEV (reference sequence). This CDR3 has 15 residues. Deletions cut 5 bases from V and 6 bases from J, with 18 bases between. The CDR3, as DNA: TGTGCCAGCAGTCTTACGGTACTAGCTAGCGATACGCAGTATTTT. Amino acids: CASSLTVLASDTQYF.

This clonotype was seen at least ten times. DNA for the CDR3: TGTGCCAGCAGCCGTATCAGTAGTCCCAATGAAAAACTGTTTTTT. It encodes CASSRISSPNEKLFF. This rearrangement joins TRBV7-2 to TRBJ1-4; D remains unclear. V lost 5 bases and J 5 bases, leaving 15 bases between the germline ends. Germline CDR1 SGHTA, CDR2 FQGNSA. CDR3 length: 15 amino acids. The full variable domain, rest sourced from reference TRBV7-2 and TRBJ1-4, is GAGVSQSPSNKVTEKGKDVELRCDPISGHTALYWYRQSLGQGLEFLIYFQGNSAPDKSGLPSDRFSAERTGGSVSTLTIQRTQQEDSAVYLCASSRISSPNEKLFFGSGTQLSVL.

J is TRBJ2-3 and V is TRBV7-2; no clear D gene. The V gene lost 1 base and the J gene lost 1 base, with 6 bases spanning the gap. The CDR3 totals 14 residues. The V gene's germline CDR1 is SGHTA and CDR2 FQGNSA. CDR3 sequence (DNA): TGTGCCAGCAGCTTAGTACCCGGCACAGATACGCAGTATTTT. Translation: CASSLVPGTDTQYF.

This clonotype was observed a handful of times. The genes are TRBV6-6 and TRBJ2-1; 9 positions match TRBD1. The CDR3 contains 14 residues. V lost 2 bases and J lost 7; bases outside the gene matches: 3. From germline, CDR1 is MNHNY and CDR2 SVGAGI (reference sequence). Written as DNA, the CDR3 is TGTGCCAGCAGTTACGGGACAGGGATAAATGAGCAGTTCTTC. Amino acids: CASSYGTGINEQFF.

This clonotype was picked up a small number of times. V and J are TRBV11-1 and TRBJ1-1, with 7 bases lining up with TRBD1. V shed 6 bases, J shed 3 bases, and the junction held 7 bases outside the gene matches. This CDR3 is 14 amino acids long. Germline CDR1 is SGHAT and CDR2 is FQDESV (reference sequence). CDR3 residues: CASRQTGVDTEAFF. CDR3 in DNA: TGTGCCAGCAGGCAAACAGGGGTCGACACTGAAGCTTTCTTT.

Worth noting for this clonotype: The CDR3 ends on some other residue instead of the conserved phenylalanine or tryptophan, so this is likely a read error. The gene calls are TRBV5-4 and TRBJ2-1, with a tentative D call TRBD2 (6 bases). Trimming cost V 2 bases and J 2 bases, with 17 bases left between them. The length of the CDR3 is 17 residues. Germline V gives CDR1 SGHNT, CDR2 YYREEE (reference sequence). DNA for the CDR3: TGTGCCAGCAGCTTCCTTAGCGGAGCCGCCACCTACAATGAGCAGTTCTCC. This translates into CASSFLSGAATYNEQFS.

This chain connects TRBV7-2 to TRBJ1-2; TRBD1 is a possible D gene (5 bases). The CDR3 runs 16 residues. The V end lost 5 bases, the J end lost 3 bases, and 19 bases lay between the germline ends. The germline CDR1 and CDR2 sequences are SGHTA and FQGNSA. The CDR3 coding sequence is TGTGCCAGCAGCCCCGGAACTTCCAGGGCGCACTATGGCTACACCTTC. It is translated as CASSPGTSRAHYGYTF.